This T cell receptor (beta chain) was sequenced in a study of Graves' ophthalmopathy and Graves' hyperthyroidism (dated by TCRdb to the late 2010s). For context, the study as a whole: Peripheral blood samples were taken at the time of initial diagnosis, before any treatment was given. The study used signatures of the TCR beta repertoire to tell Graves' ophthalmopathy apart from Graves' hyperthyroidism and to predict which patients would progress to ophthalmopathy. In total, 120 to 150 blood samples were TCR-sequenced: approximately 42 ophthalmopathy, over 70 hyperthyroidism and approximately 17 hyperthyroidism-to-ophthalmopathy patients. To explore V-J signatures that distinguish ophthalmopathy from hyperthyroidism, a discovery set of roughly 98 patients was enrolled, made up of 40 to 45 with ophthalmopathy and 55 to 65 with stable hyperthyroidism. For independent validation, a separate cohort was made up of roughly 19 hyperthyroidism patients plus 17 patients who later progressed from hyperthyroidism to ophthalmopathy. In roughly 6 hyperthyroidism patients, T-cell repertoires of thyroid tissue and blood were compared. Following sample collection, hyperthyroidism patients were given methimazole at a starting dose of 30 mg daily, and ophthalmopathy patients were given high-dose intravenous methylprednisolone. The 75 to 100 discovery patients were divided at random into training and test sets in a 7:3 ratio.

What the work shows at the level of the full study, not this receptor alone: Ophthalmopathy was separated from stable hyperthyroidism by the 13-signature model with roughly 88% sensitivity and 81% to 83% specificity in cross-validation and with 80%/75% in the test set. Among expanded thyroid clonotypes with frequency above 0.001, most also showed up in blood, which suggests that blood repertoires may reflect the thyroid immune response. Sample size was not statistically predetermined, and group allocation was not concealed from the investigators. In validation, the model predicted ophthalmopathy progression with about 71% sensitivity and 72.22% specificity; 12 predicted patients were CT-confirmed with GO in a median of approximately six months.

From the germline V gene (reference sequence), CDR1 is MNHEY and CDR2 is SMNVEV. Trimming at the junction amounts to 4 bases on V and 2 bases on J, and the germline ends lie 9 bases apart. Spanning cysteine to phenylalanine, the CDR3 consists of 15 amino acids. Only the CDR3 DNA is retained, 45 bases long and in frame from the first base. TCR beta CDR3 regions were amplified from RNA transcripts for repertoire sequencing. A first-round RT-PCR used HTBI primers with the Qiagen OneStep RT-PCR kit, followed by a second-round multiplex PCR, size selection and purification. The libraries underwent paired-end sequencing with 100 bp reads on an Illumina HiSeq2000. As for the original processing: Reads were processed with SOAPnuke, discarding reads with adapters, uncalled bases, mean Phred below 15, or no exact constant-primer or identifier match. COPE v1.2.5 was used to merge the high-quality paired reads. Each unique nucleotide sequence was defined as a clonotype, and clonotypes were aligned to IMGT TRB V, D and J references with MiTCR v1.1. The analysis was limited to V-J combinations with a frequency above 0.0001, which together covered approximately 99% of repertoires. For each V-J combination, a TCR clonal expansion and chaos score was defined as F50 clonal expansion divided by the chaos observed in the TCRdist matrix. Welch's t-statistics and random forest were used to narrow the features down to 13 V-J combinations, which were then fed into a naive Bayes classifier. Thyroid-blood repertoire similarity was quantified with the Morisita-Horn index. The public reads were run again by TCRdb, first through fastp at Q25 and then through MiXCR, and only productive beta chains were kept. Under each unique CDR3 protein, matching rows form one entry showing the most common genes and DNA. None of the V and J calls come from the authors' own analysis; TCRdb made them. The sample table lists about half a million distinct CDR3 sequences, around an eighth of them with a count of one. The ten largest clones represent 8% to 10% of the sample.

In this sample, this clonotype turned up many times. Its antigen remains undetermined. No base quality values were provided; no much bigger clone lies one nucleotide off. The ophthalmopathy patients had moderately to severely active disease, with a Clinical Activity Score of 3 or higher, a NOSPECS grade of 4 or higher, and a disease duration of less than 3 months. Patients with other autoimmune diseases, uncontrolled infections, pregnancy or lactation were excluded from the study. Clinical symptoms, serum thyroxine, TRAb, thyroid ultrasound and orbital computed tomography were used for diagnosis. PBMCs were isolated from approximately 10 ml of fresh peripheral blood by Ficoll-Paque density gradient centrifugation. Total RNA was extracted using Trizol reagent, and RNA quality was checked on an Agilent 2100 Bioanalyzer.

The sequence was collected from a woman in her thirties with Graves' ophthalmopathy. Donor details come from another sample of the same person, matched by shared clones. Sequencing used blood. The chain employs TRBV27 and TRBJ1-6; TRBD1 is a weak D gene call, 6 bases matching. CDR3 region: CASSSGTTYNSPLHF. The DNA sequence is as follows: TGTGCCAGCAGTTCCGGGACAACCTATAATTCACCCCTCCACTTT.